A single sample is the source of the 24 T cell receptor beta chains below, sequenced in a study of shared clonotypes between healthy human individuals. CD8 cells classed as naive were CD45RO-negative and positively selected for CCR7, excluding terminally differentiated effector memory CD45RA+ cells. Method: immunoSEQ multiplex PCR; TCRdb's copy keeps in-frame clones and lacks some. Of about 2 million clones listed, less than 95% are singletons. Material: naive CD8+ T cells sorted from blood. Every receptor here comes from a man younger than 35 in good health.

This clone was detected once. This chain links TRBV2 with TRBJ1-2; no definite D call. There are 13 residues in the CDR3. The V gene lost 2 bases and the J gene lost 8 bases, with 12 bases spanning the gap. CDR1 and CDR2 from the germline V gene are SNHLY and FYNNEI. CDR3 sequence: CASSEIWEDGYTF. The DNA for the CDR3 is TGTGCCAGCAGTGAAATCTGGGAGGACGGCTACACCTTC.

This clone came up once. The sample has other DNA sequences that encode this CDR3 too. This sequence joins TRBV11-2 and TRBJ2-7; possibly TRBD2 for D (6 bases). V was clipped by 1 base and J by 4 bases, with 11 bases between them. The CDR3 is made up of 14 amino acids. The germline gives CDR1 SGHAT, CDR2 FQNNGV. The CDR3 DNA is TGTGCCAGCAGCTTAGGTAGCGGTAATTACGAGCAGTACTTC. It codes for CASSLGSGNYEQYF.

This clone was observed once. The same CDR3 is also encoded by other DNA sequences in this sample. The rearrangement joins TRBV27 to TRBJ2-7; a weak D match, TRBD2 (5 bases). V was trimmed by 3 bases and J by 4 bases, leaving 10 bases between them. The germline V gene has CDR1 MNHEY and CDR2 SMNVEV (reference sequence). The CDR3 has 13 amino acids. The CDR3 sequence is CASSFLGRYEQYF. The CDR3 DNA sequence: TGTGCCAGCAGTTTCCTAGGGAGATACGAGCAGTACTTC.

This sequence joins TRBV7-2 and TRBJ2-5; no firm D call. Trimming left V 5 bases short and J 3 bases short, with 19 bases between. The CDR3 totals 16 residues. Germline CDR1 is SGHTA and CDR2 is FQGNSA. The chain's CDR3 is CASSHTSSEMEETQYF. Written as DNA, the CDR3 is TGTGCCAGCAGCCACACCTCATCCGAGATGGAAGAGACCCAGTACTTC.

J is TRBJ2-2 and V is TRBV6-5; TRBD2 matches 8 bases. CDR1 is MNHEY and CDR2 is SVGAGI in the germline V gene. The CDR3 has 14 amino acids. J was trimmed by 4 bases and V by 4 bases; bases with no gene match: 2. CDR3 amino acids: CASSSGGPTGELFF. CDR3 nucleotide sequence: TGTGCCAGCAGTTCGGGGGGGCCCACCGGGGAGCTGTTTTTT.

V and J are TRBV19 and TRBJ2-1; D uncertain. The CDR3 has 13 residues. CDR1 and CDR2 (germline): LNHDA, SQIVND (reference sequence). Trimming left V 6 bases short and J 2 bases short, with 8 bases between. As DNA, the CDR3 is TGTGCCAGTAGCTACTCGACCTACAATGAGCAGTTCTTC. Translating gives CASSYSTYNEQFF.

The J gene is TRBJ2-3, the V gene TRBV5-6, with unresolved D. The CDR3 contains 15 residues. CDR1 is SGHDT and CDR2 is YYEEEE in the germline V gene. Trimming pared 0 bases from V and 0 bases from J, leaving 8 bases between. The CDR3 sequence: CASSLVWASTDTQYF. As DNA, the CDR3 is TGTGCCAGCAGCTTGGTCTGGGCGAGCACAGATACGCAGTATTTT.

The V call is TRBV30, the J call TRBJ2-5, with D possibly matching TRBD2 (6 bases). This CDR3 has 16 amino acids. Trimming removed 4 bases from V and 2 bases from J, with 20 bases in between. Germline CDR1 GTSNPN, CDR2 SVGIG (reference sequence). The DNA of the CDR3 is TGTGCCTGGAATCTTTTCTTCCGGGAGTCTCAAGAGACCCAGTACTTC. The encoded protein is CAWNLFFRESQETQYF.

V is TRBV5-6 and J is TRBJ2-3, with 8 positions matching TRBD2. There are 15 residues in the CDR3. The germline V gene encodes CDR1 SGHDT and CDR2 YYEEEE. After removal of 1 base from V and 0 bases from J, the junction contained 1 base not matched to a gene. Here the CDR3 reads CASSLTGGSTDTQYF. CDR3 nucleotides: TGTGCCAGCAGCTTGACGGGAGGGAGCACAGATACGCAGTATTTT.

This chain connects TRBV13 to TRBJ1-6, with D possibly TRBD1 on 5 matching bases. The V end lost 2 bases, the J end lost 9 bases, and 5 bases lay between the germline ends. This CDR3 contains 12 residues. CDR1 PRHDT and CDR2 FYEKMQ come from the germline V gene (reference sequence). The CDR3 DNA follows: TGTGCCAGCAGCTTAAGGGGTTCACCCCTCCACTTT. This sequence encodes CASSLRGSPLHF.

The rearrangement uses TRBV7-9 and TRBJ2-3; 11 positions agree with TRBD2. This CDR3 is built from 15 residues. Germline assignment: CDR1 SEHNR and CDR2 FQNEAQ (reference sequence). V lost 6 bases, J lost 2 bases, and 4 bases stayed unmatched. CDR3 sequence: CASRELAGVTDTQYF. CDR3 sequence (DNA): TGTGCCAGCAGGGAACTAGCGGGGGTCACAGATACGCAGTATTTT.

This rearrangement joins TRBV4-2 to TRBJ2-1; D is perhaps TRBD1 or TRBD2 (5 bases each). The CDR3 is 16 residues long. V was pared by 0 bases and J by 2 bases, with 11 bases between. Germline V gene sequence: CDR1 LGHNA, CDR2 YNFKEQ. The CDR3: CASSQDWGSTYNEQFF. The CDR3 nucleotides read TGTGCCAGCAGCCAAGATTGGGGGTCAACCTACAATGAGCAGTTCTTC.

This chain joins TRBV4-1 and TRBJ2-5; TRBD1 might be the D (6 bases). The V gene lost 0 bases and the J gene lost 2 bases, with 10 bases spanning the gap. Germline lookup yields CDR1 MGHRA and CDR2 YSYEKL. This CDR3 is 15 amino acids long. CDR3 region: CASSQERTAQETQYF. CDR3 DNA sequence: TGCGCCAGCAGCCAAGAACGGACAGCACAAGAGACCCAGTACTTC.

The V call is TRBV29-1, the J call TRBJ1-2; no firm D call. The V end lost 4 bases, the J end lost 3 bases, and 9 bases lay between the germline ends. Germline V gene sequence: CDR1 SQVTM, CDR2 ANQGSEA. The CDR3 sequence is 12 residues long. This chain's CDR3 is CSVVRIDYGYTF. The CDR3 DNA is TGCAGCGTTGTGCGAATCGACTATGGCTACACCTTC.

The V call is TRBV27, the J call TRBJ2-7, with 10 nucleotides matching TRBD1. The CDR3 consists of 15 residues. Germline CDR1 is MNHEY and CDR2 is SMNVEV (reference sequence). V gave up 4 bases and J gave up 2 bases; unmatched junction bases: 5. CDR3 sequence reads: CASSSTTGGPYEQYF. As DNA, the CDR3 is TGTGCCAGCAGTTCTACGACAGGGGGCCCCTACGAGCAGTACTTC.

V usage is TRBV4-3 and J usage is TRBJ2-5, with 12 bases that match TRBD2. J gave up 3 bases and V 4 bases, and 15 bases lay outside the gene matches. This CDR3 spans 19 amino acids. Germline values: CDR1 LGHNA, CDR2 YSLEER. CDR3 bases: TGCGCCAGCAGCCGACGATTGCTGACTAGCGGGAGAGAGGAAGAGACCCAGTACTTC. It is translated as CASSRRLLTSGREEETQYF.

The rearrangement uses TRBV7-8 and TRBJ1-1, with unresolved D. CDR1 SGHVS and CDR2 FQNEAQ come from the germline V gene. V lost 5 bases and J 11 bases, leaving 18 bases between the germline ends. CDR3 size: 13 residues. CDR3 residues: CASSPPVGWKAFF. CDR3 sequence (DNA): TGTGCCAGCAGCCCGCCCGTGGGGTGGAAGGCTTTCTTT.

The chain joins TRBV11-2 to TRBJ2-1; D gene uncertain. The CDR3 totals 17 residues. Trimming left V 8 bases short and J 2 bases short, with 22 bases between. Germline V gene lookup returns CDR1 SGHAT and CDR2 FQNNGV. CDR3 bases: TGTGCCAGCGGGCCCCTGGCCCTCGCGGCAACCTACAATGAGCAGTTCTTC. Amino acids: CASGPLALAATYNEQFF. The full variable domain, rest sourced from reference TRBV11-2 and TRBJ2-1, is EAGVAQSPRYKIIEKRQSVAFWCNPISGHATLYWYQQILGQGPKLLIQFQNNGVVDDSQLPKDRFSAERLKGVDSTLKIQPAKLEDSAVYLCASGPLALAATYNEQFFGPGTRLTVL.

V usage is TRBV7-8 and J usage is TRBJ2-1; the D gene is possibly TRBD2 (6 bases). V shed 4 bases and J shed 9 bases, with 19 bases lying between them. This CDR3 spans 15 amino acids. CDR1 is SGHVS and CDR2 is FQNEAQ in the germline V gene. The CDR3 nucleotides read TGTGCCAGCAGCTCCCCAACGAGCGGGCGTACTGAGCAGTTCTTC. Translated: CASSSPTSGRTEQFF.

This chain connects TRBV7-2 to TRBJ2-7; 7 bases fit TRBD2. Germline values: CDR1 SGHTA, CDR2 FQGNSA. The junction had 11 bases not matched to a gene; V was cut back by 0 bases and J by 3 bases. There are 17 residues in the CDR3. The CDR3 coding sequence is TGTGCCAGCAGCTTAGCGGAGGGCGGGAGTAAAAACTACGAGCAGTACTTC. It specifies CASSLAEGGSKNYEQYF.

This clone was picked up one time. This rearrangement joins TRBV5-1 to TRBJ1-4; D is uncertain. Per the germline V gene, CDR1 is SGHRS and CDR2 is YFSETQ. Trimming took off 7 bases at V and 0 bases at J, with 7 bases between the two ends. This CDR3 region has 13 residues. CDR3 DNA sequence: TGCGCCAGCCGGACTTCAACTAATGAAAAACTGTTTTTT. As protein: CASRTSTNEKLFF.

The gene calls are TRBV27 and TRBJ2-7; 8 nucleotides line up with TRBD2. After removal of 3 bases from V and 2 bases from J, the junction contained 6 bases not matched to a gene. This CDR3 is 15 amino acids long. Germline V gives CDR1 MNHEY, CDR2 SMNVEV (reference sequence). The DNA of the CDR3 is TGTGCCAGCAGTTTCGGGGGGGGCAATACCTACGAGCAGTACTTC. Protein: CASSFGGGNTYEQYF.

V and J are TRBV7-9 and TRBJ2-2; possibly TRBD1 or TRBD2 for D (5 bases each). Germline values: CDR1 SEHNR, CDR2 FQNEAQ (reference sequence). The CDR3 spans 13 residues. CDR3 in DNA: TGTGCAGACCCGGGACCCGGGACCGGGGAGCTGTTTTTT. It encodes CADPGPGTGELFF.

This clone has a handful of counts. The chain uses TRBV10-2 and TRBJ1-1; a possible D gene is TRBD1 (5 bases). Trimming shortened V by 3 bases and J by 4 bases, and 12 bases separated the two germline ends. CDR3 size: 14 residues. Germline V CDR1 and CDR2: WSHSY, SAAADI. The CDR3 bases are TGCGCCAGCAGTGACCCGACAGATTTCACTGAAGCTTTCTTT. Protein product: CASSDPTDFTEAFF.